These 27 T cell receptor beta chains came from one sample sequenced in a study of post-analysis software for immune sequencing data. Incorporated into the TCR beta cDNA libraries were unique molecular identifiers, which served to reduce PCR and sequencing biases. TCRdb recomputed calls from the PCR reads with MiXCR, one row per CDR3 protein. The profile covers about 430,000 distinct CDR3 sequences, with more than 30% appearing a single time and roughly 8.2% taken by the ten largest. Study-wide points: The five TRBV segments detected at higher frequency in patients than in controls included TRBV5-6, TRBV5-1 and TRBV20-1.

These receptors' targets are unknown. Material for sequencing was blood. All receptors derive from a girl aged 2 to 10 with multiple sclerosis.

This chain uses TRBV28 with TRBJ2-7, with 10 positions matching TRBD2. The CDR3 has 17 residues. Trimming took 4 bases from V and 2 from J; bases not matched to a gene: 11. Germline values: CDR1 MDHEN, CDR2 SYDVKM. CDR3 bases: TGTGCCAGCAGTTCCAATATGGGGACTAGCGATGCCTACGAGCAGTACTTC. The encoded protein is CASSSNMGTSDAYEQYF.

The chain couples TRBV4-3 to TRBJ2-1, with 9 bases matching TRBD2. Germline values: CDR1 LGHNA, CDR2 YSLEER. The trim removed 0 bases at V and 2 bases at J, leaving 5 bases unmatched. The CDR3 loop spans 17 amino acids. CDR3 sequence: CASSQEIGGRAYNEQFF. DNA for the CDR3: TGCGCCAGCAGCCAAGAAATCGGCGGGAGGGCCTACAATGAGCAGTTCTTC.

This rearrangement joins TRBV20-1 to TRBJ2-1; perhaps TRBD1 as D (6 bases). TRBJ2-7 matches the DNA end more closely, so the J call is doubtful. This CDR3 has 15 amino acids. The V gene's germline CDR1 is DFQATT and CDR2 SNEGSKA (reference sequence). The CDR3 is CSALHRDTEPYEQYF. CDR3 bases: TGCAGTGCCTTACACCGGGACACGGAACCCTACGAGCAGTACTTC.

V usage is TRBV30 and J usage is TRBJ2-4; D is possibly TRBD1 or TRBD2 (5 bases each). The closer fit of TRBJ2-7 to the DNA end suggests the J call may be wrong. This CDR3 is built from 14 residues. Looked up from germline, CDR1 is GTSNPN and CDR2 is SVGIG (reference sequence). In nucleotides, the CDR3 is TGTGCCTGGAGTTTCGGCCAGGGCGGGTACGAGCAGTACTTC. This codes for CAWSFGQGGYEQYF.

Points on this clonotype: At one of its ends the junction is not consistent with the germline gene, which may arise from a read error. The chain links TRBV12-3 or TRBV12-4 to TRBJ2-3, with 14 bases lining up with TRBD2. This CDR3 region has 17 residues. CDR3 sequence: CASSPRTSGGNTDAQYF. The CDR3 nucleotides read TGTGCCAGCAGTCCCCGGACTAGCGGGGGGAACACAGATGCGCAGTATTTT.

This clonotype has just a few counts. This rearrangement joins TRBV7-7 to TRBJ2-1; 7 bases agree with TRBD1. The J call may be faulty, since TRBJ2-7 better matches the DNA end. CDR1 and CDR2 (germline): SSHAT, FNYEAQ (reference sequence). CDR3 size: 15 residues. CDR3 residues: CASSLGQGVYNEQYF. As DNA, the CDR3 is TGTGCCAGCAGCTTAGGACAGGGTGTATACAATGAGCAGTACTTC.

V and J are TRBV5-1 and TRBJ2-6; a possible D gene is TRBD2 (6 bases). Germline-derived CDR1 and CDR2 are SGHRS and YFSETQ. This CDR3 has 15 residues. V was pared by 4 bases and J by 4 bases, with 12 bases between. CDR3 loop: CASSLGTYGANVLTF. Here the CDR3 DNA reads TGCGCCAGCAGCCTTGGGACTTACGGGGCCAACGTCCTGACTTTC.

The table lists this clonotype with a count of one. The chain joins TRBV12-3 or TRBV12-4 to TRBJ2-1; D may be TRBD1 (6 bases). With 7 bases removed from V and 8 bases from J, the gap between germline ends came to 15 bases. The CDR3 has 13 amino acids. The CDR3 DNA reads TGTGCCAGCAACAAACAGGGTCACGATGAGCAGTTCTTC. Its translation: CASNKQGHDEQFF.

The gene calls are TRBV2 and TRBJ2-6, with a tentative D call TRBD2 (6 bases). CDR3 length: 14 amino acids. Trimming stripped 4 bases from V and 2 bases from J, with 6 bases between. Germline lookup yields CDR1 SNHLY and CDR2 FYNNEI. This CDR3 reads CASSAGAGANVLTF. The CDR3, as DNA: TGTGCCAGCAGTGCGGGGGCTGGGGCCAACGTCCTGACTTTC.

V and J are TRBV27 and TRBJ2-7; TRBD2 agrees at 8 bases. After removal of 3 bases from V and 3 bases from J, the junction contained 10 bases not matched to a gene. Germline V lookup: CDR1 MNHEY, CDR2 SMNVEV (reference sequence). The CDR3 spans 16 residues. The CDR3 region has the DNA TGTGCCAGCAGTTTGAGTAGCGGGACGGGGATCTACGAGCAGTACTTC. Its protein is CASSLSSGTGIYEQYF.

The CDR3 DNA is TGTGCCAGCTTGGGGAGGACACATAGCAATCAGCCCCAGCATTTT. This translates into CASLGRTHSNQPQHF. V usage is TRBV28 and J usage is TRBJ1-5; tentatively, D is TRBD1 (5 bases). CDR1 is MDHEN, CDR2 SYDVKM, per germline. CDR3 length equals 15 residues. Trimming took 8 bases from V and 0 from J, leaving 14 bases between them.

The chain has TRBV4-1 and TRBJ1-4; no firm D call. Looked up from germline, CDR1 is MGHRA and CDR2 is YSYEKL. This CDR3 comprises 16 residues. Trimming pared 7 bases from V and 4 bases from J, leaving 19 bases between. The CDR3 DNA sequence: TGCGCCAGCAACCCCATAGGCCGGGGAGGTAATGAAAAACTGTTTTTT. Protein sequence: CASNPIGRGGNEKLFF.

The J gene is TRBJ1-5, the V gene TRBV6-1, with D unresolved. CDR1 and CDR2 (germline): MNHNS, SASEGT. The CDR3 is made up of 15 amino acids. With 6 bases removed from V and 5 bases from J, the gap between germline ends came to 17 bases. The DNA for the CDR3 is TGTGCCAGCAGCCGGGAGGTTATCCCCGATCAGCCCCAGCATTTT. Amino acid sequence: CASSREVIPDQPQHF.

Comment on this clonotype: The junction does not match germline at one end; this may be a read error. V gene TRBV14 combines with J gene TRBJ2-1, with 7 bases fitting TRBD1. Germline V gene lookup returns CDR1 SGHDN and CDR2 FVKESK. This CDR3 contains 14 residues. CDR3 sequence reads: CGSSPQTGNNEQFF. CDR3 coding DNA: TGTGGCAGCAGCCCCCAGACAGGGAACAATGAGCAGTTCTTC.

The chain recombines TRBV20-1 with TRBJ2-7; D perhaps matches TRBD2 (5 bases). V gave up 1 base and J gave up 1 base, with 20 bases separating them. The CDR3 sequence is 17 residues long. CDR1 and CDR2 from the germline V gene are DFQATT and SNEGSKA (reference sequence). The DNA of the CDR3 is TGCAGTGCTAGAGTACCCGAGAGGGCTTATAATTCCTACGAGCAGTACTTC. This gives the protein CSARVPERAYNSYEQYF.

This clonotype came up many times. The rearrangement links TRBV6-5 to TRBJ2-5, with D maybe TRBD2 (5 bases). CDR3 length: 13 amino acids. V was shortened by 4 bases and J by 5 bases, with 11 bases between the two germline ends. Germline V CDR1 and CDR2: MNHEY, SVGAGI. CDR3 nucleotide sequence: TGTGCCAGCAGTTCACTAGATCGGGAGACCCAGTACTTC. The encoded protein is CASSSLDRETQYF.

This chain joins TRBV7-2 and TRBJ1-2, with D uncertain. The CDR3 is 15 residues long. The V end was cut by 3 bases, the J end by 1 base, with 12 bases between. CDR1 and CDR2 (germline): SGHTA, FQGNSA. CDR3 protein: CASSFGWDNNYGYTF. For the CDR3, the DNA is TGTGCCAGCAGCTTCGGTTGGGATAATAACTATGGCTACACCTTC.

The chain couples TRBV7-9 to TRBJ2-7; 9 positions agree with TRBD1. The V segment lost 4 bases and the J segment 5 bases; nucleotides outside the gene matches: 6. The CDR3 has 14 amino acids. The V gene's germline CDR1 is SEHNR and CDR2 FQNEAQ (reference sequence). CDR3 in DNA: TGTGCCAGCAGCTCCGGGACAGGGATAAACGAGCAGTACTTC. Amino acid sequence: CASSSGTGINEQYF.

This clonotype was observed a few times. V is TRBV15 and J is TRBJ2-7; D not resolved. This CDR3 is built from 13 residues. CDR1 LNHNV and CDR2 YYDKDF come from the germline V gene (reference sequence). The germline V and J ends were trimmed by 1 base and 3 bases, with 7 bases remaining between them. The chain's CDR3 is CATSRAVNYEQYF. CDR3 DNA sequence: TGTGCCACCAGCAGAGCGGTAAACTACGAGCAGTACTTC.

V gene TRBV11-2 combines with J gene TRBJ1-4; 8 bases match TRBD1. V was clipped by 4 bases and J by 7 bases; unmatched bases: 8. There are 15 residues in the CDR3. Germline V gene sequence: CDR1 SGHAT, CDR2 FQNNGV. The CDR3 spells CASSYFGTGSEKLFF. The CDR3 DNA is TGTGCCAGCAGCTACTTCGGGACAGGAAGTGAAAAACTGTTTTTT.

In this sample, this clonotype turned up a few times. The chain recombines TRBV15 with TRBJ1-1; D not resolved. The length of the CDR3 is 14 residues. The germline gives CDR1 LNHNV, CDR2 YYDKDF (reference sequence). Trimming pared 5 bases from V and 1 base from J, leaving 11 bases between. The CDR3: CATSLLTENTEAFF. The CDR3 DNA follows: TGTGCCACCAGCCTCCTGACGGAGAACACTGAAGCTTTCTTT. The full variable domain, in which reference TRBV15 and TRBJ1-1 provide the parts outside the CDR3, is DAMVIQNPRYQVTQFGKPVTLSCSQTLNHNVMYWYQQKSSQAPKLLFHYYDKDFNNEADTPDNFQSRRPNTSFCFLDIRSPGLGDTAMYLCATSLLTENTEAFFGQGTRLTVV.

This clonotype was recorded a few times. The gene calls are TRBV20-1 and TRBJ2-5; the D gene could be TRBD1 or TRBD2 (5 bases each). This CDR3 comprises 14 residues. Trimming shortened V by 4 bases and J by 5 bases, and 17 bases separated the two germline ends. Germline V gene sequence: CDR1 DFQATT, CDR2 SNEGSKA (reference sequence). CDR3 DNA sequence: TGCAGTGCTATCACCCCCGGCAGGGAGGAGACCCAGTACTTC. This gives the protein CSAITPGREETQYF.

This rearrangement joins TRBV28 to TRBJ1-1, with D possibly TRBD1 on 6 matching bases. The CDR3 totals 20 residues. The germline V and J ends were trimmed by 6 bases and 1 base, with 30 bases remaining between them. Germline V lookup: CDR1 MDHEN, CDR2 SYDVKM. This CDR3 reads CASSRAVYRLWGRANTEAFF. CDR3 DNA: TGTGCCAGCAGCCGCGCGGTGTATCGGTTGTGGGGGCGAGCGAACACTGAAGCTTTCTTT.

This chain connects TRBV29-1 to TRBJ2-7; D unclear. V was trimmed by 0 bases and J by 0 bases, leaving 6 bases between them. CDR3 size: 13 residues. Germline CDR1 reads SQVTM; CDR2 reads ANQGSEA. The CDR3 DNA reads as TGCAGCGTTGAAGAAAAGGACTCCTACGAGCAGTACTTC. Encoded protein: CSVEEKDSYEQYF.

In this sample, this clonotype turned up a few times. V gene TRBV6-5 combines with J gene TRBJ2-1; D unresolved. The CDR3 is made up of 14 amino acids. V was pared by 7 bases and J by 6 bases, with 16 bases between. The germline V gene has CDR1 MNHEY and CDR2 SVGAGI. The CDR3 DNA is TGTGCCAGCACATTAAGCGAATATTCCAATGAGCAGTTCTTC. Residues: CASTLSEYSNEQFF.

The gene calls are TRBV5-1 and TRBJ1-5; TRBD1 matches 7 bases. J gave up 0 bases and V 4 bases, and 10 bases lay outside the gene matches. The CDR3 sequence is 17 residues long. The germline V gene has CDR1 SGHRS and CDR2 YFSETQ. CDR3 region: CASSVGTASDSNQPQHF. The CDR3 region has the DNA TGCGCCAGCAGCGTCGGGACAGCTTCGGATAGCAATCAGCCCCAGCATTTT.

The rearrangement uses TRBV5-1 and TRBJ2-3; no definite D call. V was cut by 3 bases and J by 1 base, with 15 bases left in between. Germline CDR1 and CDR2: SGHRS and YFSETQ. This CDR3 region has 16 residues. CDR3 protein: CASSSDAAVGTDTQYF. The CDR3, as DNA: TGCGCCAGCAGCTCCGACGCGGCGGTGGGCACAGATACGCAGTATTTT.